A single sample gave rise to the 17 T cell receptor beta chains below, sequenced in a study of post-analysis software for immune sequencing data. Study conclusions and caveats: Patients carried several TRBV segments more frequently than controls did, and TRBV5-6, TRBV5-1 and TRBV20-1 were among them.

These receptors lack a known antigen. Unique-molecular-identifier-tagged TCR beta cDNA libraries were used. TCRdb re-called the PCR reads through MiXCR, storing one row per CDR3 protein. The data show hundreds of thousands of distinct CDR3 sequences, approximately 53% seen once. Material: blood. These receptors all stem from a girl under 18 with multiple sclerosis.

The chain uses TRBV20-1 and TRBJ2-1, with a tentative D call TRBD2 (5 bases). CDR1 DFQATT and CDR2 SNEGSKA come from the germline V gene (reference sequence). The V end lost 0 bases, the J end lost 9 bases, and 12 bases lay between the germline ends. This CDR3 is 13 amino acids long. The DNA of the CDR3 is TGCAGTGCTAGAGATGGGGTGAGCGGTGAGCAGTTCTTC. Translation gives CSARDGVSGEQFF.

CDR3 loop: CASTRAGLRGETQYF. For the CDR3, the DNA is TGCGCCAGCACCAGGGCGGGACTCCGGGGAGAGACCCAGTACTTC. The chain joins TRBV10-2 to TRBJ2-5; the D gene is possibly TRBD2 (6 bases). The CDR3 is made up of 15 amino acids. Trimming shortened V by 7 bases and J by 4 bases, and 19 bases separated the two germline ends. Germline assignment: CDR1 WSHSY and CDR2 SAAADI.

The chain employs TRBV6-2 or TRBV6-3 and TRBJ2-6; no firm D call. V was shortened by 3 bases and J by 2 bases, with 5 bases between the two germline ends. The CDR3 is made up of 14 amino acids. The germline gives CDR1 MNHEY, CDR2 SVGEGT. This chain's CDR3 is CASSYLTGANVLTF. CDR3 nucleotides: TGTGCCAGCAGTTATTTAACTGGGGCCAACGTCCTGACTTTC.

This CDR3 is CASSLSLALTDTQYF. The CDR3 DNA is TGTGCCAGCAGTTTATCACTAGCGCTCACAGATACGCAGTATTTT. The chain is built from TRBV27 and TRBJ2-3, with 7 bases identical to TRBD2. Germline V gene sequence: CDR1 MNHEY, CDR2 SMNVEV (reference sequence). V lost 0 bases, J lost 2 bases, and 2 bases stayed unmatched. The CDR3 extends over 15 amino acids.

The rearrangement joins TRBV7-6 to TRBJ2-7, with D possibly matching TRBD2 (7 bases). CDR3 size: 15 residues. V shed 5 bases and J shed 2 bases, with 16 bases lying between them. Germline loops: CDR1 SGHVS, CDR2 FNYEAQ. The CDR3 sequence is CASSRGGGSTYEQYF. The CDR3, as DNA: TGTGCCAGCAGCCGAGGGGGGGGCTCTACCTACGAGCAGTACTTC.

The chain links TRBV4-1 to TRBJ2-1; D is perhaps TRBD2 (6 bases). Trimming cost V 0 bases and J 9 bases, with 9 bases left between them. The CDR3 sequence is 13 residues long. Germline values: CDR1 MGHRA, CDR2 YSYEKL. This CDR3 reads CASSQETSREQFF. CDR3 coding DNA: TGCGCCAGCAGCCAAGAGACTAGTCGTGAGCAGTTCTTC.

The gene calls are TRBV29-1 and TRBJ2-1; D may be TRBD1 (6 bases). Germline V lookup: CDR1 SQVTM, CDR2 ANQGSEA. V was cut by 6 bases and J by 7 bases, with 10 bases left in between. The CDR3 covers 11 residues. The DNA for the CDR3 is TGCAGCGTGGACAGAGTAAATGAGCAGTTCTTC. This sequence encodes CSVDRVNEQFF.

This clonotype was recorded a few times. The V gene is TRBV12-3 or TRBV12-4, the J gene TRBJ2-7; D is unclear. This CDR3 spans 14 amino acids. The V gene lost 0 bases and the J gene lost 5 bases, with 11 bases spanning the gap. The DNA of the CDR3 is TGTGCCAGCAGTTTAGCGGGCAGTATCGACGAGCAGTACTTC. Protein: CASSLAGSIDEQYF.

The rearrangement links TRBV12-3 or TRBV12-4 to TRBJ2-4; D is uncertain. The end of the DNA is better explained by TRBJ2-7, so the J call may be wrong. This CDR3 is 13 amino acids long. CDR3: CASSPLGSHEQYF. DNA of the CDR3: TGTGCCAGCAGCCCCTTAGGGTCCCACGAGCAGTACTTC.

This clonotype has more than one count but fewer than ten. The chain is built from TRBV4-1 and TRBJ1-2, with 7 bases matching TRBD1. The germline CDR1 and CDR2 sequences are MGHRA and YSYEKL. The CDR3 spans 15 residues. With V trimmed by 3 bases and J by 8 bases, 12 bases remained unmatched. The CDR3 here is CASSHPQGRRRGYTF. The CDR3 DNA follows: TGCGCCAGCAGCCACCCACAGGGGCGTCGACGGGGCTACACCTTC.

This CDR3 is CASSLTPTGTNEKLFF. The CDR3 DNA sequence: TGCGCCAGCAGCTTGACGCCGACAGGAACTAATGAAAAACTGTTTTTT. This rearrangement joins TRBV5-1 to TRBJ1-4; D possibly corresponds to TRBD1 (6 bases). The CDR3 length is 16 residues. V lost 1 base and J lost 1, with 11 bases in between. The germline gives CDR1 SGHRS, CDR2 YFSETQ. The complete variable domain, with remaining parts taken from reference TRBV5-1 and TRBJ1-4, reads KAGVTQTPRYLIKTRGQQVTLSCSPISGHRSVSWYQQTPGQGLQFLFEYFSETQRNKGNFPGRFSGRQFSNSRSEMNVSTLELGDSALYLCASSLTPTGTNEKLFFGSGTQLSVL.

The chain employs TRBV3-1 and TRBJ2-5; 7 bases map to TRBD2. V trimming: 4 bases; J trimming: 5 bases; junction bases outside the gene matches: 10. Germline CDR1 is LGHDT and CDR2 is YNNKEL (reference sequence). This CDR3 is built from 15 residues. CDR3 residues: CASSRAGTTAETQYF. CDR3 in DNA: TGTGCCAGCAGCCGAGCCGGGACTACGGCGGAGACCCAGTACTTC.

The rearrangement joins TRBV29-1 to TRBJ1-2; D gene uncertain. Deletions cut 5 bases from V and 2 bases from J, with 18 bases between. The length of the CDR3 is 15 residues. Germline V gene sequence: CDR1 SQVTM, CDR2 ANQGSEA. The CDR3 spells CSVKSKPEANYGYTF. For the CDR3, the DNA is TGCAGCGTTAAGTCCAAGCCGGAGGCCAACTATGGCTACACCTTC.

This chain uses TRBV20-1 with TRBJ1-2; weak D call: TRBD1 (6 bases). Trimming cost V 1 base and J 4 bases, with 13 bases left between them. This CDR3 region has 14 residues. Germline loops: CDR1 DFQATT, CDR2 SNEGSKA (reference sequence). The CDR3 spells CSARVGGAVYGYTF. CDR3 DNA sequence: TGCAGTGCTAGAGTAGGGGGGGCGGTCTATGGCTACACCTTC.

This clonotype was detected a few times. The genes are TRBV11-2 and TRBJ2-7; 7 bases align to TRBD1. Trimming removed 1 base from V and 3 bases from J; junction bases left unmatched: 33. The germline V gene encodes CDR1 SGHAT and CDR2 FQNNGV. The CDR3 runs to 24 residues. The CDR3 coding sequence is TGTGCCAGCAGCTTAGTCAGGTCGTTGGGACAGCAGACTACAACTATTATCACTTTCTACGAGCAGTACTTC. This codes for CASSLVRSLGQQTTTIITFYEQYF.

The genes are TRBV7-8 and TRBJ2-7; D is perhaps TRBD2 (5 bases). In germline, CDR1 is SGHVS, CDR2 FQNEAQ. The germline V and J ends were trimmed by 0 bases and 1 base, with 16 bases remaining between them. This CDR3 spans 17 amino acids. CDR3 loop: CASSLAEVDASSYEQYF. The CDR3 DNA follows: TGTGCCAGCAGCTTAGCGGAGGTGGACGCCTCTTCCTACGAGCAGTACTTC.

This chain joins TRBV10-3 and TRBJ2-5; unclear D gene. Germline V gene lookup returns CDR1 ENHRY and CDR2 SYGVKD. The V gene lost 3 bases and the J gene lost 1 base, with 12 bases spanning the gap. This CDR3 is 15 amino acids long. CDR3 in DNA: TGTGCCATCAGTGATGGGAAGCTACTCCAAGAGACCCAGTACTTC. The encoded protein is CAISDGKLLQETQYF.